The 3 T cell receptor beta chains listed next were all sequenced from one sample in a study. Cells sorted as Tregs were CD4+, CD25+ and CD127-/low. TCRdb re-derived calls from the 5' RACE reads in MiXCR, one entry per CDR3 protein. The table records 35,000 to 50,000 distinct CDR3 sequences, roughly a fifth of them present only once. Sequencing used Tregs sorted from blood. The receptor source for this set is a female donor with breast cancer.

The table lists this clonotype with many counts. V gene TRBV4-1 combines with J gene TRBJ2-7; 9 nucleotides agree with TRBD1. CDR3 length: 16 residues. Germline CDR1 is MGHRA and CDR2 is YSYEKL. J was trimmed by 2 bases and V by 1 base; bases with no gene match: 6. The DNA of the CDR3 is TGCGCCAGCAGCCAAGGACCCGGGACAGGGCCCTACGAGCAGTACTTC. Protein: CASSQGPGTGPYEQYF.

This clonotype was detected a few times. The chain employs TRBV29-1 and TRBJ1-3; D remains unclear. V lost 5 bases and J 0 bases, leaving 11 bases between the germline ends. This CDR3 contains 14 residues. Germline V gives CDR1 SQVTM, CDR2 ANQGSEA. The CDR3 DNA follows: TGCAGCGTTATTGACCGCAACTCTGGAAACACCATATATTTT. It is translated as CSVIDRNSGNTIYF.

Only a few counts were recorded for this clonotype. This chain links TRBV20-1 with TRBJ2-1; 12 nucleotides line up with TRBD2. V lost 3 bases to trimming and J lost 7 bases; unmatched junction nucleotides: 13. The CDR3 is made up of 17 amino acids. Germline V gene lookup returns CDR1 DFQATT and CDR2 SNEGSKA (reference sequence). CDR3 bases: TGCAGTGCTAGGCATACTCCGACTAGCGGGAGTAAGAATGAGCAGTTCTTC. Protein: CSARHTPTSGSKNEQFF.